The sequence of this T cell receptor (beta chain) was determined in a study of blood T cell repertoires in COVID-19. Study as a whole: Acute-phase and convalescent COVID-19 samples originated in the United States, Italy and Spain. From T cells, B-cell-depleted T cells, or PBMCs came the material, which was cDNA or gDNA.

Trimming left V 5 bases short and J 4 bases short, with 17 bases between. The CDR3 extends over 15 amino acids. In germline, CDR1 is SGHVS, CDR2 FQNEAQ. Original handling: From reference gene primer amplification, estimates of nucleated cell counts were derived. The assay was immunoSEQ multiplex PCR, and TCRdb's table has in-frame clones only and misses some. Clonal size and the V and J genes are those of that table, whereas D and trimming came from the DNA. The sample records a few hundred thousand clones, roughly 87% being singletons. This clone occurred a few times. The chain recombines TRBV7-8 with TRBJ1-2; D is uncertain. The sample comprised peripheral blood. This receptor was taken from a human donor in a cohort sampled during active COVID-19. Here the CDR3 DNA reads TGTGCCAGCAGCCATGGGAGGTCCCCCAGCTATGGCTACACCTTC. Translated, it gives CASSHGRSPSYGYTF.